The rows below give T cell receptor beta chains drawn from one sample of a study of OX40 agonist ivuxolimab in advanced cancers. Assay used: immunoSEQ multiplex PCR; TCRdb lists only in-frame clones, some missing. The sample has some 100,000 clones, 80% to 90% seen once. Sequencing was performed on CD4+ or CD8+ T cells sorted from blood, taken in a trial of the OX40 agonist ivuxolimab. All receptors come from an adult with an advanced solid tumor such as melanoma, head and neck, liver or kidney cancer. Both conserved end residues are part of each CDR3. The D gene is left open where the match is weak. Size is omitted from some rows. Given values are once, few, many or a class for expanded clones.

size,D,V,J,CDR3,DNA
NA,TRBD1,TRBV5-1,TRBJ2-3,CASSLAGTGADTQYF,TGCGCCAGCAGCTTGGCGGGGACAGGGGCAGATACGCAGTATTTT
NA,NA,TRBV21-1,TRBJ1-1,CASSKVGQGENTEAFF,TGTGCCAGCAGCAAGGTGGGACAGGGGGAGAACACTGAAGCTTTCTTT
NA,TRBD1,TRBV29-1,TRBJ1-1,CSVEGPGGKNTEAFF,TGCAGCGTTGAGGGGCCAGGGGGTAAGAACACTGAAGCTTTCTTT
few,TRBD1,TRBV4-3,TRBJ1-2,CASSQPGQDFGGYTF,TGCGCCAGCAGCCAACCGGGACAGGATTTTGGCGGCTACACCTTC
NA,NA,TRBV6-6,TRBJ1-3,CASRMGGNENTIYF,TGTGCCAGCAGAATGGGGGGGAATGAAAACACCATATATTTT
NA,NA,TRBV18,TRBJ1-2,CASSPGQGKGYGYTF,TGTGCCAGCTCACCGGGGCAGGGGAAGGGCTATGGCTACACCTTC
NA,NA,TRBV6-5,TRBJ2-2,CASSRETGELFF,TGTGCCAGCAGCAGGGAGACCGGGGAGCTGTTTTTT
NA,TRBD1,TRBV7-2,TRBJ1-2,CASSGSGTGGMYTF,TGTGCCAGCAGCGGATCCGGGACAGGGGGCATGTACACCTTC
NA,TRBD1,TRBV19,TRBJ2-7,CASSFRQGVFSYEQYF,TGTGCCAGTAGTTTTCGACAGGGAGTCTTCTCCTACGAGCAGTACTTC
few,TRBD1,TRBV6-6,TRBJ1-2,CASRDGTGNGYTF,TGTGCCAGCAGGGATGGGACAGGGAACGGCTACACCTTC
NA,NA,TRBV7-9,TRBJ2-3,CASSLGQRTDTQYF,TGTGCCAGCAGTCTAGGACAGCGCACAGATACGCAGTATTTT
NA,NA,TRBV11-3,TRBJ2-3,CASSLTGTDTQYF,TGTGCCAGCAGCCTCACGGGCACAGATACGCAGTATTTT
NA,TRBD2,TRBV7-2,TRBJ2-3,CASSPFRGGPTDTQYF,TGTGCCAGCAGCCCTTTTCGGGGGGGCCCCACAGATACGCAGTATTTT
once,NA,TRBV2,TRBJ2-1,CASMQGSYNEQFF,TGTGCCAGCATGCAGGGCTCCTACAATGAGCAGTTCTTC
once,TRBD2,TRBV28,TRBJ2-5,CASSTQSGGAGTQYF,TGTGCCAGCAGTACTCAAAGCGGGGGGGCCGGGACCCAGTACTTC
NA,NA,TRBV28,TRBJ1-2,CASSLRLGAQGYTF,TGTGCCAGCAGTTTGCGTTTAGGGGCGCAAGGCTACACCTTC
few,NA,TRBV19,TRBJ1-1,CASSLSRAEAFF,TGTGCCAGTAGTCTATCGAGAGCTGAAGCTTTCTTT